The 9 T cell receptor beta chains presented below share a single source sample, sequenced in a study of OX40 agonist ivuxolimab in advanced cancers. The library was prepared using the immunoSEQ multiplex PCR assay. TCRdb provides this immuneACCESS table in a form limited to in-frame rearrangements. Some clones are lacking; in checked studies, under half of them reflect an unresolved V gene, and why the rest are absent is not known. In this sample the table shows about 19,000 clones, about 83% of which occur a single time. 53% of the sample lies in the top ten. The sample in question was CD4+ or CD8+ T cells sorted from blood, obtained in a trial of the OX40 agonist ivuxolimab. Receptor source: an adult with an advanced solid tumor such as melanoma, head and neck, liver or kidney cancer.

The CDR3 DNA sequence: TGTGCCAGCAGTTACTCGAGCGGGGGAGAAAATGAGCAGTTCTTC. This encodes CASSYSSGGENEQFF. The genes are TRBV6-5 and TRBJ2-1; TRBD2 aligns across 8 bases. Germline trimming cut 0 bases from V and 7 bases from J; bases unmatched to any gene: 5. Germline CDR1 MNHEY, CDR2 SVGAGI. This CDR3 is 15 amino acids long.

The rearrangement uses TRBV29-1 and TRBJ1-1; D uncertain. CDR3 length equals 11 residues. V was trimmed by 4 bases and J by 2 bases, leaving 5 bases between them. Germline loops: CDR1 SQVTM, CDR2 ANQGSEA. This CDR3 reads CSVGINTEAFF. CDR3 bases: TGCAGCGTTGGGATAAACACTGAAGCTTTCTTT.

This clone was seen a few times. The V call is TRBV2, the J call TRBJ2-3, with 7 bases lining up with TRBD1. The CDR3 has 15 amino acids. Trimming removed 9 bases from V and 3 bases from J; junction bases left unmatched: 12. Germline V CDR1 and CDR2: SNHLY, FYNNEI. CDR3 amino acids: CARNTPGQPTDTQYF. In DNA, the CDR3 is TGTGCCAGAAATACTCCGGGACAGCCAACAGATACGCAGTATTTT.

The chain couples TRBV18 to TRBJ2-1, with a possible D match to TRBD2 (7 bases). The germline V gene has CDR1 KGHSH and CDR2 LQKENI. There are 12 residues in the CDR3. CDR3 residues: CPGGAPLDEQFF. The DNA of the CDR3 is TGTCCTGGGGGGGCGCCTCTCGATGAGCAGTTCTTC. Filled out from reference TRBV18 and TRBJ2-1, the complete variable domain reads NAGVMQNPRHLVRRRGQEARLRCSPMKGHSHVYWYRQLPEEGLKFMVYLQKENIIDESGMPKERFSAEFPKEGPSILRIQQVVRGDSAAYFCPGGAPLDEQFFGPGTRLTVL.

The V gene is TRBV27, the J gene TRBJ1-1; a weak D match, TRBD1 (6 bases). Deletions cut 2 bases from V and 4 bases from J, with 14 bases between. The CDR3 contains 15 residues. Germline-derived CDR1 and CDR2 are MNHEY and SMNVEV (reference sequence). CDR3 DNA: TGTGCCAGCAGTTTAAGGGGGGCTTGGATCACTGAAGCTTTCTTT. Translating gives CASSLRGAWITEAFF.

The genes are TRBV5-1 and TRBJ2-2; no clear D gene. Germline-derived CDR1 and CDR2 are SGHRS and YFSETQ. The CDR3 length is 14 residues. The V end was cut by 4 bases, the J end by 0 bases, with 7 bases between. Written as DNA, the CDR3 is TGCGCCAGCAGCCCCGGATCGAACACCGGGGAGCTGTTTTTT. It encodes CASSPGSNTGELFF.

The chain carries TRBV10-1 and TRBJ2-7, with TRBD1 matching over 9 bases. The junction had 7 bases not matched to a gene; V was cut back by 5 bases and J by 2 bases. CDR1 is WNHNN and CDR2 is SYGVQD in the germline V gene (reference sequence). This CDR3 comprises 15 residues. The DNA for the CDR3 is TGCGCCAGCAGTTTCGGACAGGGGCGACCCTACGAGCAGTACTTC. Protein product: CASSFGQGRPYEQYF.

The chain carries TRBV7-9 and TRBJ1-1; perhaps TRBD1 as D (6 bases). Deletions cut 1 base from V and 7 bases from J, with 16 bases between. Germline CDR1 and CDR2: SEHNR and FQNEAQ (reference sequence). The CDR3 runs 15 residues. As DNA, the CDR3 is TGTGCCAGCAGCTTAGTGTTTGGGGGCTCGGTTGAAGCTTTCTTT. Translated, it gives CASSLVFGGSVEAFF. The complete variable domain, with remaining parts taken from reference TRBV7-9 and TRBJ1-1, reads DTGVSQNPRHKITKRGQNVTFRCDPISEHNRLYWYRQTLGQGPEFLTYFQNEAQLEKSRLLSDRFSAERPKGSFSTLEIQRTEQGDSAMYLCASSLVFGGSVEAFFGQGTRLTVV.

The chain has TRBV2 and TRBJ1-1; TRBD1 matches 8 bases. The V segment lost 7 bases and the J segment 8 bases; nucleotides outside the gene matches: 3. CDR3 length: 11 amino acids. From germline, CDR1 is SNHLY and CDR2 FYNNEI. This chain's CDR3 is CASTRTGEAFF. The DNA of the CDR3 is TGTGCCAGCACCCGGACAGGGGAAGCTTTCTTT.